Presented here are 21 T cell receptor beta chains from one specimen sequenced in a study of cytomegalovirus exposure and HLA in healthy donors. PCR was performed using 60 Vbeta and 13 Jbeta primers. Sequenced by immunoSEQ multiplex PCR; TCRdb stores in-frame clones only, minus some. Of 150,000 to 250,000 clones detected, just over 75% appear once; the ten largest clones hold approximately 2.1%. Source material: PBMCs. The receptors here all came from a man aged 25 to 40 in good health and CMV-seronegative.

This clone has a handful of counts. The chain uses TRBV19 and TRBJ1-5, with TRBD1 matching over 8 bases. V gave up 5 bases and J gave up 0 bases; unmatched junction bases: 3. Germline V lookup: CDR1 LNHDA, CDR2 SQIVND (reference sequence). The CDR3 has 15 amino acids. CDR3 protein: CASSPQGGSNQPQHF. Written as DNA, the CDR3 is TGTGCCAGTAGTCCACAGGGGGGTAGCAATCAGCCCCAGCATTTT.

In DNA form, the CDR3 reads TGTGCCAGCTCACCACCCCTACCTTACGAGCAGTACTTC. This translates into CASSPPLPYEQYF. The gene calls are TRBV18 and TRBJ2-5; D is unresolved. The J call may be faulty, since TRBJ2-7 better matches the DNA end. The CDR3 is 13 amino acids. The germline V gene has CDR1 KGHSH and CDR2 LQKENI.

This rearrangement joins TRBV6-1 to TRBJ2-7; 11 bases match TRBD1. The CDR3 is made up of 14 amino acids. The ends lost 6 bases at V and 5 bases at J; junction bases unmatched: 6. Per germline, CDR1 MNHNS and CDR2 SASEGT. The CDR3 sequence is CASSGGTGGNEQYF. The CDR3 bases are TGTGCCAGCAGCGGGGGGACAGGGGGAAACGAGCAGTACTTC.

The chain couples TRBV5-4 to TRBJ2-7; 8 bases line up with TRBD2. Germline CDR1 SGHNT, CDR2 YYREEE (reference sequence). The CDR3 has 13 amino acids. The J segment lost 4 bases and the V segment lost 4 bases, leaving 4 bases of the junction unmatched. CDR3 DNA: TGTGCCAGCAGCCCCCGGGAGGGATACGAGCAGTACTTC. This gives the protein CASSPREGYEQYF. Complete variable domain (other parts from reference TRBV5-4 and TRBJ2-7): ETGVTQSPTHLIKTRGQQVTLRCSSQSGHNTVSWYQQALGQGPQFIFQYYREEENGRGNFPPRFSGLQFPNYSSELNVNALELDDSALYLCASSPREGYEQYFGPGTRLTVT.

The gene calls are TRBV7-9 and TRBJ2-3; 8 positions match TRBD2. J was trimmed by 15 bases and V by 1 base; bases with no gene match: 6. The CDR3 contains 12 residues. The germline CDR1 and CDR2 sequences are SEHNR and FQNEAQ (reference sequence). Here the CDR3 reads CASSLGAGVYYF. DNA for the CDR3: TGTGCCAGCAGCTTAGGAGCGGGAGTTTATTATTTT. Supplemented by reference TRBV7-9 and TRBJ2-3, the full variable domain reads DTGVSQNPRHKITKRGQNVTFRCDPISEHNRLYWYRQTLGQGPEFLTYFQNEAQLEKSRLLSDRFSAERPKGSFSTLEIQRTEQGDSAMYLCASSLGAGVYYFGPGTRLTVL.

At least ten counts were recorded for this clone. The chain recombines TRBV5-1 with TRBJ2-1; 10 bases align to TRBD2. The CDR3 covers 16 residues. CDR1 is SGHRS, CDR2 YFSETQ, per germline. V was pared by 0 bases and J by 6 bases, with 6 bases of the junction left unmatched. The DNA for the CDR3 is TGCGCCAGCAGCTTGGCAGCGGGAGGGTTGGCCAATGAGCAGTTCTTC. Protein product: CASSLAAGGLANEQFF.

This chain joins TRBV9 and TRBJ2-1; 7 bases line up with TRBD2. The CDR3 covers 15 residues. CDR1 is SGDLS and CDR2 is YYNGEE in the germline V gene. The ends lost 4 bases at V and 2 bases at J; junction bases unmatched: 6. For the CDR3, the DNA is TGTGCCAGCAGCCCGGGGGGTCTCACCTACAATGAGCAGTTCTTC. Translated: CASSPGGLTYNEQFF.

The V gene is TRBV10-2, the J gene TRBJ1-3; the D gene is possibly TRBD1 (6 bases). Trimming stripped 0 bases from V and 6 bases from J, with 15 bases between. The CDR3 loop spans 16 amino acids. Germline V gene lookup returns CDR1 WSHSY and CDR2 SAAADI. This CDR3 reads CASSESRGAGANTIYF. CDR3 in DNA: TGCGCCAGCAGTGAGTCGAGGGGTGCAGGGGCAAACACCATATATTTT.

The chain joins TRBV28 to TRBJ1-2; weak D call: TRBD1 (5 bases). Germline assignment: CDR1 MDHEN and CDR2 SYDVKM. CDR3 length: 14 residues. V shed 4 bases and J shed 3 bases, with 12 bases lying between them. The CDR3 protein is CASSSQGSDYGYTF. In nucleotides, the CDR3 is TGTGCCAGCAGTTCCCAGGGTTCCGACTATGGCTACACCTTC.

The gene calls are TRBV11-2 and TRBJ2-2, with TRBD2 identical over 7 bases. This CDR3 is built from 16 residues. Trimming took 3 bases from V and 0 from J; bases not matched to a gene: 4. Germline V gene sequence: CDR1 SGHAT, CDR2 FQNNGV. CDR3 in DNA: TGTGCCAGCAGCTTCTCAGGGACTACGAACACCGGGGAGCTGTTTTTT. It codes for CASSFSGTTNTGELFF.

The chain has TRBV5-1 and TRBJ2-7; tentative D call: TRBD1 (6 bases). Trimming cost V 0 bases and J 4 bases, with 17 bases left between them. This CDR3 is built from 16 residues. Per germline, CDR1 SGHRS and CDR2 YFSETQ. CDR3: CASSLDPRQAVYEQYF. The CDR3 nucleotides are TGCGCCAGCAGCTTGGACCCAAGACAGGCGGTTTACGAGCAGTACTTC. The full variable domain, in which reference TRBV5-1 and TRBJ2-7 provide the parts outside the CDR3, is KAGVTQTPRYLIKTRGQQVTLSCSPISGHRSVSWYQQTPGQGLQFLFEYFSETQRNKGNFPGRFSGRQFSNSRSEMNVSTLELGDSALYLCASSLDPRQAVYEQYFGPGTRLTVT.

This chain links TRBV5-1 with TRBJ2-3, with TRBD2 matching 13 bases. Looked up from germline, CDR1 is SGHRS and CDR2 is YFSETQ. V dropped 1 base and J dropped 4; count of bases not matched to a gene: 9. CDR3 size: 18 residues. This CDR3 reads CASSLTSGRALGADTQYF. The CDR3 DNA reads TGCGCCAGCAGCTTGACTAGCGGGAGGGCATTGGGGGCAGATACGCAGTATTTT.

In nucleotides, the CDR3 is TGTGCCAGTAGTGGGGGACAGGGCTACTACGAGCAGTACTTC. It is translated as CASSGGQGYYEQYF. The V call is TRBV19, the J call TRBJ2-7, with 9 bases fitting TRBD1. Per germline, CDR1 LNHDA and CDR2 SQIVND (reference sequence). J gave up 3 bases and V 5 bases, and 5 bases lay outside the gene matches. The CDR3 totals 14 residues.

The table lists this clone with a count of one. The CDR3 loop is CSVPSFRAEAFF. The CDR3 nucleotides are TGCAGCGTCCCGAGCTTTCGAGCCGAAGCTTTCTTT. The chain carries TRBV29-1 and TRBJ1-1; D remains unclear. CDR1 SQVTM and CDR2 ANQGSEA come from the germline V gene. CDR3 length: 12 residues. Trimming removed 6 bases from V and 8 bases from J, with 16 bases in between.

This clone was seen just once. This chain's CDR3 is CASSPGQDTEAFF. CDR3 in DNA: TGTGCCAGCTCACCGGGACAGGACACTGAAGCTTTCTTT. The chain is built from TRBV18 and TRBJ1-1, with 8 bases that match TRBD1. The V gene's germline CDR1 is KGHSH and CDR2 LQKENI. Unmatched junction bases numbered 0, after V lost 3 bases and J lost 3 bases. The CDR3 has 13 amino acids. The full variable domain, in which reference TRBV18 and TRBJ1-1 provide the parts outside the CDR3, is NAGVMQNPRHLVRRRGQEARLRCSPMKGHSHVYWYRQLPEEGLKFMVYLQKENIIDESGMPKERFSAEFPKEGPSILRIQQVVRGDSAAYFCASSPGQDTEAFFGQGTRLTVV.

CDR3 in DNA: TGTGCCAGCAGCGTAGCTGTCCCGGGACAGGGCTCGATGGGCAATCAGCCCCAGCATTTT. It translates to CASSVAVPGQGSMGNQPQHF. V usage is TRBV9 and J usage is TRBJ1-5; 9 bases fit TRBD1. Per the germline V gene, CDR1 is SGDLS and CDR2 is YYNGEE. CDR3 length: 20 residues. J gave up 2 bases and V 0 bases, and 15 bases lay outside the gene matches.

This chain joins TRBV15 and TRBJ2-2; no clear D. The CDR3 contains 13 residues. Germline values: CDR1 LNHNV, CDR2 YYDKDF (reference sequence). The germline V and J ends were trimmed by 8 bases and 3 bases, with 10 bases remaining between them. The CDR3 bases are TGTGCCACCTCCTCCTACGACACCGGGGAGCTGTTTTTT. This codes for CATSSYDTGELFF. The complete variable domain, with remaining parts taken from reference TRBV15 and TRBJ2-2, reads DAMVIQNPRYQVTQFGKPVTLSCSQTLNHNVMYWYQQKSSQAPKLLFHYYDKDFNNEADTPDNFQSRRPNTSFCFLDIRSPGLGDTAMYLCATSSYDTGELFFGEGSRLTVL.

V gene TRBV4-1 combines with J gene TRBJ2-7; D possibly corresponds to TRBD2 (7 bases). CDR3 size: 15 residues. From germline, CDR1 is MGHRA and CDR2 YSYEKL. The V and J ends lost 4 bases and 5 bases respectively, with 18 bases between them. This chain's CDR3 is CASSPFSGGANEQYF. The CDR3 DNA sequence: TGCGCCAGCAGCCCATTTAGTGGGGGGGCGAACGAGCAGTACTTC.

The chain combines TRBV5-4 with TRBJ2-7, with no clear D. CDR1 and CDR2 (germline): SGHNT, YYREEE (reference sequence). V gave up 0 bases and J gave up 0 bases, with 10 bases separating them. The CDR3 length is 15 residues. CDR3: CASSLGAESSYEQYF. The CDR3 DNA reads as TGTGCCAGCAGCTTGGGGGCAGAGAGCTCCTACGAGCAGTACTTC.

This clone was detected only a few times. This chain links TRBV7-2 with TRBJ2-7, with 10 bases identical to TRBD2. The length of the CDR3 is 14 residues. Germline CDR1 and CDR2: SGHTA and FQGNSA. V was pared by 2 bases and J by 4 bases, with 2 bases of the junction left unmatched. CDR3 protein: CASSLLAGVYEQYF. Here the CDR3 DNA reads TGTGCCAGCAGCTTACTAGCGGGAGTGTACGAGCAGTACTTC.

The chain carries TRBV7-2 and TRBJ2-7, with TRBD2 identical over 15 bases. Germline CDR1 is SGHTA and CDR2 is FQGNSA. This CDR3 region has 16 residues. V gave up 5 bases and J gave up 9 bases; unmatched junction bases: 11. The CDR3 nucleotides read TGTGCCAGCAGCCGACGGCGGGGACTAGCGGGAGGAGGGCAGTACTTC. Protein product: CASSRRRGLAGGGQYF.